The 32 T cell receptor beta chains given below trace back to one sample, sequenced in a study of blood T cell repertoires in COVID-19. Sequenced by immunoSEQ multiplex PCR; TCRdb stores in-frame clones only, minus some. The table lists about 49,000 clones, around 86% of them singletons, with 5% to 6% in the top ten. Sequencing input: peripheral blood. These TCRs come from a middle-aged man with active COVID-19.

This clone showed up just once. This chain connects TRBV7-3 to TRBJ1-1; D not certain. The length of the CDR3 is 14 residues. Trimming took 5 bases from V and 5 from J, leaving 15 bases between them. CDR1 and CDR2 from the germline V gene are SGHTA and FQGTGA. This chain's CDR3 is CASSEQPSGTEAFF. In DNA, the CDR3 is TGTGCCAGCAGCGAGCAACCTTCGGGAACTGAAGCTTTCTTT.

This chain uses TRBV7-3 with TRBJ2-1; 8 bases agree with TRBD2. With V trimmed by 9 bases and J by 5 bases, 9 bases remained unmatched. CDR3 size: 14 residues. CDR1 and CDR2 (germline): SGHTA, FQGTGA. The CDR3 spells CASAGGPSDNEQFF. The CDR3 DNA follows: TGTGCCAGTGCGGGAGGTCCGAGTGACAATGAGCAGTTCTTC.

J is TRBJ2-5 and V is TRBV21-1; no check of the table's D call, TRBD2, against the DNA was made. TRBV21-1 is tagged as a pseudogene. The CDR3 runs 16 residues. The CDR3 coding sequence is TGTGCCAGCAGCAAATTGACGACTAGCGGGCAAGAGACCCAGTACTTC. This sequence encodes CASSKLTTSGQETQYF.

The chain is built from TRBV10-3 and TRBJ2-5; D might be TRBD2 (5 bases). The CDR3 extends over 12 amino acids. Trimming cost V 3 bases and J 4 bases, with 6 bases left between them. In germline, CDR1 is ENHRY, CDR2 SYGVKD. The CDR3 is CAISDRGETQYF. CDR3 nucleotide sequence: TGTGCCATCAGTGATCGGGGAGAGACCCAGTACTTC.

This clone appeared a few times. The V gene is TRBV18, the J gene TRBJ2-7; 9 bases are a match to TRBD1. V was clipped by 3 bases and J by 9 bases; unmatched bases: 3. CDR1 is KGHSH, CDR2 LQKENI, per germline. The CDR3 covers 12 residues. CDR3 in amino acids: CASSPGQGWQYF. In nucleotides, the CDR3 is TGTGCCAGCTCACCGGGACAGGGATGGCAGTACTTC.

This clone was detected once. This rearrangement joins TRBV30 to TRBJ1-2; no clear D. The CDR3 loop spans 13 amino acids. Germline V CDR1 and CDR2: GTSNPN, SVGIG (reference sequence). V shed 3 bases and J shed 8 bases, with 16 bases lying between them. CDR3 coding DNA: TGTGCCTGGAGCCTCACAGTGGGCGGGGGCTACACCTTC. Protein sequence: CAWSLTVGGGYTF.

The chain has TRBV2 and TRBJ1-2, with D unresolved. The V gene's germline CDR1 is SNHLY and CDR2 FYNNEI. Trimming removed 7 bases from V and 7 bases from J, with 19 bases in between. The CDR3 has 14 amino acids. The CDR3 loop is CASIPTLGLSGYTF. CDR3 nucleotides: TGTGCCAGCATCCCGACTCTCGGACTCAGTGGCTACACCTTC.

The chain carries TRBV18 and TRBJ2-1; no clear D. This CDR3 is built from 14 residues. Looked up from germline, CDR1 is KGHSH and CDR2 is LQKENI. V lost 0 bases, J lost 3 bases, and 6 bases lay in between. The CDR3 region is CASSPPSGYNEQFF. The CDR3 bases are TGTGCCAGCTCACCACCTTCGGGCTACAATGAGCAGTTCTTC.

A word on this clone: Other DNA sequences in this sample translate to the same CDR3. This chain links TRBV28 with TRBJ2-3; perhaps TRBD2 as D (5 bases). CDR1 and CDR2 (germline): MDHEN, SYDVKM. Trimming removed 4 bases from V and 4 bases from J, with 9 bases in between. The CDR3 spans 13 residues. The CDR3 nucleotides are TGTGCCAGCAGTTCTGGAGGCGCAGATACGCAGTATTTT. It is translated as CASSSGGADTQYF. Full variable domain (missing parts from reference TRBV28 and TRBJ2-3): DVKVTQSSRYLVKRTGEKVFLECVQDMDHENMFWYRQDPGLGLRLIYFSYDVKMKEKGDIPEGYSVSREKKERFSLILESASTNQTSMYLCASSSGGADTQYFGPGTRLTVL.

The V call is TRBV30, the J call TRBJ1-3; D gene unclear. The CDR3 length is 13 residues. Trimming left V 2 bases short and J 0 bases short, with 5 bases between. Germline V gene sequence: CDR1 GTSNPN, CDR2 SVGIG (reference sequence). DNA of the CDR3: TGTGCCTGGAGTTTTAGCTCTGGAAACACCATATATTTT. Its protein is CAWSFSSGNTIYF.

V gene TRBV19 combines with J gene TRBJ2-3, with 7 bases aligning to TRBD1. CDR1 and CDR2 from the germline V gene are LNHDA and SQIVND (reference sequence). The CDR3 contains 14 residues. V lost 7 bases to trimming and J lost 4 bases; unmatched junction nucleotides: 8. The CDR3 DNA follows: TGTGCCAGTACGACAGGGCAGGGGTCAGATACGCAGTATTTT. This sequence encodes CASTTGQGSDTQYF.

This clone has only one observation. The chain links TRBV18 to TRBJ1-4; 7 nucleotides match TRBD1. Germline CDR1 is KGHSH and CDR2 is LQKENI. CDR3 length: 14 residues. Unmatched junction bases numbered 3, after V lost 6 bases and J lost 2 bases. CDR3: CASSTGTTNEKLFF. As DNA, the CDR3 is TGTGCCAGCTCGACAGGGACCACTAATGAAAAACTGTTTTTT.

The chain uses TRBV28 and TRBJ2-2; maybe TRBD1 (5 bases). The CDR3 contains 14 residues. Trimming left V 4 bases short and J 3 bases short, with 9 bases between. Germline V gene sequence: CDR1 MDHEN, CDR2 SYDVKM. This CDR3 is CASSSWTHTGELFF. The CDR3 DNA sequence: TGTGCCAGCAGTTCCTGGACACACACCGGGGAGCTGTTTTTT.

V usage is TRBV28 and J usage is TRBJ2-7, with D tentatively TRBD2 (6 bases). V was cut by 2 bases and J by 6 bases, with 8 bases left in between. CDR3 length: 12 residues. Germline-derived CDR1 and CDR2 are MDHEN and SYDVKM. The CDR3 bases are TGTGCCAGCAGTTTAGCGGGGCGCGAGCAGTACTTC. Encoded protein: CASSLAGREQYF.

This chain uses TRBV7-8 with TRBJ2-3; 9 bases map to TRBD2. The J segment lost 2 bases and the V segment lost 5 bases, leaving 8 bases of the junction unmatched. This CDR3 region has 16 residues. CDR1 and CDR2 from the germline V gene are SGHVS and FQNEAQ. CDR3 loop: CASSPWVAGVTDTQYF. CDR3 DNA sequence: TGTGCCAGCAGCCCTTGGGTAGCGGGAGTCACAGATACGCAGTATTTT.

The CDR3 nucleotides read TGTGCCAGCAGTGTTAGCGGGATCACAGATACGCAGTATTTT. It codes for CASSVSGITDTQYF. The V and J genes are TRBV6-4 and TRBJ2-3; 8 nucleotides align to TRBD2. CDR1 is MRHNA and CDR2 is SNTAGT in the germline V gene. CDR3 size: 14 residues. Trimming cost V 4 bases and J 2 bases; bases outside gene matches: 2.

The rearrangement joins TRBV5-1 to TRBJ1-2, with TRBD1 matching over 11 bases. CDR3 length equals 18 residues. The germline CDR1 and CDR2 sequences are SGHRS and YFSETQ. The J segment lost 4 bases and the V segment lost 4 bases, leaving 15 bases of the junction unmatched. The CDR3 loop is CASSPGQGATEISYGYTF. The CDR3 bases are TGCGCCAGCAGCCCAGGACAGGGGGCGACGGAGATTAGCTATGGCTACACCTTC.

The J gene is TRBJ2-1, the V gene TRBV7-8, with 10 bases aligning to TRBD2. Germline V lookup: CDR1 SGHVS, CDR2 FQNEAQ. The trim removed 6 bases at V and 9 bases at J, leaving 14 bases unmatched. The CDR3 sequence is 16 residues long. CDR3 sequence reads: CASSRMGSGRAGEQFF. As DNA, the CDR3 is TGTGCCAGCAGTAGGATGGGCAGCGGGAGGGCCGGTGAGCAGTTCTTC.

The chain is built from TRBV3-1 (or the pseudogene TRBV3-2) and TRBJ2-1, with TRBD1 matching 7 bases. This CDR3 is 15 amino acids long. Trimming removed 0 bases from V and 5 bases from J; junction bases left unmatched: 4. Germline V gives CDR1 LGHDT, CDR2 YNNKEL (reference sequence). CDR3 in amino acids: CASSQDWTGNNEQFF. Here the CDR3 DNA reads TGTGCCAGCAGCCAAGATTGGACAGGCAACAATGAGCAGTTCTTC.

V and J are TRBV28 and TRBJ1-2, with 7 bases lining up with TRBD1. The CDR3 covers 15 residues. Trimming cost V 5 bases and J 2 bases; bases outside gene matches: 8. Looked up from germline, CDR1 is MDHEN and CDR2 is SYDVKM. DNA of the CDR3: TGTGCCAGCAGTGACGGGACAGCACTCAACTATGGCTACACCTTC. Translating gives CASSDGTALNYGYTF.

CDR3: CASSLVGGDTGELFF. CDR3 nucleotides: TGCGCCAGCAGCTTGGTCGGAGGTGACACCGGGGAGCTGTTTTTT. J is TRBJ2-2 and V is TRBV5-1; perhaps TRBD2 as D (5 bases). CDR3 size: 15 residues. Germline V CDR1 and CDR2: SGHRS, YFSETQ. V gave up 0 bases and J gave up 3 bases, with 9 bases separating them.

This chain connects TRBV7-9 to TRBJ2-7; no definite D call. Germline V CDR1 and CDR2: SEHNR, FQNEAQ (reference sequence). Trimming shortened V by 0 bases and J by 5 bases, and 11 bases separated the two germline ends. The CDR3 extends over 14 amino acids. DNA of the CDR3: TGTGCCAGCAGCTTAGCAGGAGTAGGCCACGAGCAGTACTTC. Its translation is CASSLAGVGHEQYF. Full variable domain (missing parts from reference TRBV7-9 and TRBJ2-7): DTGVSQNPRHKITKRGQNVTFRCDPISEHNRLYWYRQTLGQGPEFLTYFQNEAQLEKSRLLSDRFSAERPKGSFSTLEIQRTEQGDSAMYLCASSLAGVGHEQYFGPGTRLTVT.

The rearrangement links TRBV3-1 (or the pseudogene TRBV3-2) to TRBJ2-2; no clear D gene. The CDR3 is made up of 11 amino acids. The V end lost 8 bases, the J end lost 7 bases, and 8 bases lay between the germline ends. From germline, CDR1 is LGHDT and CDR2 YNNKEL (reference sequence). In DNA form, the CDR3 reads TGTGCCAGCGGCACGAACGGGGAGCTGTTTTTT. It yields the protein CASGTNGELFF.

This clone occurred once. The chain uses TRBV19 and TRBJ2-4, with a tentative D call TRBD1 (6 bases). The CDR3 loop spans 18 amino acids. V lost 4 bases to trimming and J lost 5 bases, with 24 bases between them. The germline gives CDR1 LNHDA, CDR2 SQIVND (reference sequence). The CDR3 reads CASSNSYRVRRGENIQYF. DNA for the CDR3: TGTGCCAGTAGTAACTCTTACAGGGTGAGGCGAGGGGAAAACATTCAGTACTTC. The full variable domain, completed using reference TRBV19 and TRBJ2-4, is DGGITQSPKYLFRKEGQNVTLSCEQNLNHDAMYWYRQDPGQGLRLIYYSQIVNDFQKGDIAEGYSVSREKKESFPLTVTSAQKNPTAFYLCASSNSYRVRRGENIQYFGAGTRLSVL.

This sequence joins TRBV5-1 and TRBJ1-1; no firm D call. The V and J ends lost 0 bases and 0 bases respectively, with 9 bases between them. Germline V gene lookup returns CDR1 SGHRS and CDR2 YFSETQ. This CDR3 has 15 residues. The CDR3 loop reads CASSLDAEMNTEAFF. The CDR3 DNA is TGCGCCAGCAGCTTGGACGCTGAGATGAACACTGAAGCTTTCTTT.

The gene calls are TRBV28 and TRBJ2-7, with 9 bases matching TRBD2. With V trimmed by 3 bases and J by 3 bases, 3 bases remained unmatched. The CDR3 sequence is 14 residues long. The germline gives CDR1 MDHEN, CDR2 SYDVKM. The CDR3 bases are TGTGCCAGCAGTTTGCCTAGCGGGGTCTACGAGCAGTACTTC. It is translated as CASSLPSGVYEQYF.

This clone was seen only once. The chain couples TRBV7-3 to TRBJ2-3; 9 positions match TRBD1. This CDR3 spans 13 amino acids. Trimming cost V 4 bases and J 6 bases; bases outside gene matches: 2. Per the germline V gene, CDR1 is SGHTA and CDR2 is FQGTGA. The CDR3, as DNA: TGTGCCAGCAGCTCGACAGGGGGGGATACGCAGTATTTT. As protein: CASSSTGGDTQYF.

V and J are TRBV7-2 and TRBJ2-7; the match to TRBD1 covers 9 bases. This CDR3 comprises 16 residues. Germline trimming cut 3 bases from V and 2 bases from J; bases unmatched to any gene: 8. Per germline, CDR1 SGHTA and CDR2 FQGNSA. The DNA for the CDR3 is TGTGCCAGCAGCTTCACCCTGGGACAGGGCCCCTACGAGCAGTACTTC. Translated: CASSFTLGQGPYEQYF.

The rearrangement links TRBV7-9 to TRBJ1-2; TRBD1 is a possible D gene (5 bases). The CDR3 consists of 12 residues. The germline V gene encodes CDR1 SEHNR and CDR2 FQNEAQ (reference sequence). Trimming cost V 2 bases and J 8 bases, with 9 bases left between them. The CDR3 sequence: CASSLPGEGYTF. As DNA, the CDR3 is TGTGCCAGCAGCTTACCGGGGGAAGGCTACACCTTC.

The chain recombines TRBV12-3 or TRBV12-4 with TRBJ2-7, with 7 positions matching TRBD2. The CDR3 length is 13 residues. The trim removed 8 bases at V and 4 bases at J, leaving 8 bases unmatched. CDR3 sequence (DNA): TGTGCCAGCGCACTAGCGCCGGGTTACGAGCAGTACTTC. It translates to CASALAPGYEQYF.

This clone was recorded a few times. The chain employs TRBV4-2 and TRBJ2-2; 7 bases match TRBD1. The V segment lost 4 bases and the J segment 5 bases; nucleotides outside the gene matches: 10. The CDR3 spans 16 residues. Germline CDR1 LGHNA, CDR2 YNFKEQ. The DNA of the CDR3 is TGTGCCAGCAGCCTCCTCGAGACAGGGATTACCGGGGAGCTGTTTTTT. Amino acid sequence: CASSLLETGITGELFF.

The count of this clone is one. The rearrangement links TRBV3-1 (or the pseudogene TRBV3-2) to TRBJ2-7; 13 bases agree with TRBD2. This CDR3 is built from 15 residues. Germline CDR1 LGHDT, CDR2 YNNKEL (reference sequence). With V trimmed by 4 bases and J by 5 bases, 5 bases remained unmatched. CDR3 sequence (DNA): TGTGCCAGCAGCCTGGCGGGACTAGCGGGACACGAGCAGTACTTC. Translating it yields CASSLAGLAGHEQYF.